A single sample gave rise to the 25 T cell receptor beta chains below, sequenced in a study of blood T cell repertoires in COVID-19. Only in-frame clones appear in the TCRdb table, and some are missing; sequencing was by immunoSEQ multiplex PCR. The repertoire includes hundreds of thousands of clones, 65% to 85% of them detected once, and about 3.7% sits in the top ten. The sample was PBMCs or T cells enriched from blood (not recorded which). Source of these receptors: a woman in her sixties or seventies who had recovered from COVID-19.

This clone has just one count. The chain joins TRBV29-1 to TRBJ1-1; D call uncertain. The germline CDR1 and CDR2 sequences are SQVTM and ANQGSEA. Trimming shortened V by 4 bases and J by 7 bases, and 10 bases separated the two germline ends. The CDR3 has 11 amino acids. For the CDR3, the DNA is TGCAGCGTTGTTCCGCGCGGTGAAGCTTTCTTT. It yields the protein CSVVPRGEAFF.

The V call is TRBV7-9, the J call TRBJ2-7, with a weak D call TRBD1 (6 bases). Deletions cut 2 bases from V and 0 bases from J, with 8 bases between. The CDR3 has 14 residues. Per the germline V gene, CDR1 is SEHNR and CDR2 is FQNEAQ (reference sequence). CDR3 bases: TGTGCCAGCAGCTTATTGGGGGCCTCCTACGAGCAGTACTTC. Translated, it gives CASSLLGASYEQYF.

The chain links TRBV7-6 to TRBJ2-3; weak D call: TRBD2 (5 bases). The V end was cut by 5 bases, the J end by 3 bases, with 15 bases between. The germline V gene encodes CDR1 SGHVS and CDR2 FNYEAQ. This CDR3 is 15 amino acids long. In DNA form, the CDR3 reads TGTGCCAGCAGCCGGACGGACTCTCCGACAGATACGCAGTATTTT. Translating it yields CASSRTDSPTDTQYF.

The chain employs TRBV28 and TRBJ1-1; TRBD1 might be the D (6 bases). The ends were cut back, 6 bases at V and 4 bases at J, with 15 bases in the middle. CDR3 size: 14 residues. Germline V gene sequence: CDR1 MDHEN, CDR2 SYDVKM. The CDR3 DNA sequence: TGTGCCAGCAGAGGGGGGGCCTTTGGCACTGAAGCTTTCTTT. It yields the protein CASRGGAFGTEAFF.

V usage is TRBV5-1 and J usage is TRBJ2-1; 12 bases match TRBD2. This CDR3 has 20 residues. Germline V gene sequence: CDR1 SGHRS, CDR2 YFSETQ. J was trimmed by 3 bases and V by 3 bases; bases with no gene match: 16. The CDR3 reads CASSSAPAASGRAGYNEQFF. In DNA form, the CDR3 reads TGCGCCAGCAGCTCGGCCCCCGCGGCTAGCGGGAGGGCGGGCTACAATGAGCAGTTCTTC.

The CDR3 here is CASSQDGPGGTEAFF. The CDR3, as DNA: TGTGCCAGCAGCCAAGATGGGCCAGGGGGCACTGAAGCTTTCTTT. The chain joins TRBV4-2 to TRBJ1-1; 7 nucleotides match TRBD1. Germline trimming cut 0 bases from V and 4 bases from J; bases unmatched to any gene: 5. Germline values: CDR1 LGHNA, CDR2 YNFKEQ. CDR3 length: 15 amino acids.

The V call is TRBV28, the J call TRBJ2-3, with 13 nucleotides matching TRBD2. The CDR3 covers 16 residues. Germline CDR1 and CDR2: MDHEN and SYDVKM. The trim removed 7 bases at V and 4 bases at J, leaving 8 bases unmatched. The chain's CDR3 is CASTKRTSGGADTQYF. In DNA form, the CDR3 reads TGTGCCAGCACCAAGCGGACTAGCGGGGGAGCAGATACGCAGTATTTT.

This clone showed up just once. The rearrangement uses TRBV7-5 and TRBJ1-1; the table's TRBD1 call for D was not verified on the DNA. TRBV7-5 is a documented pseudogene. The CDR3 loop spans 11 amino acids. The CDR3 bases are TGTGCCAGAAGCTTAGACAGGGCGGCTTTCTTT. Its translation: CARSLDRAAFF.

The table lists this clone with a count of one. The chain links TRBV3-1 (or the pseudogene TRBV3-2) to TRBJ1-1; D gene uncertain. V dropped 0 bases and J dropped 1 base, with 15 bases sitting between them. Germline loops: CDR1 LGHDT, CDR2 YNNKEL (reference sequence). This CDR3 comprises 17 residues. The CDR3 reads CASSQDDGLPSNTEAFF. The CDR3 region has the DNA TGTGCCAGCAGCCAAGATGACGGACTACCTTCGAACACTGAAGCTTTCTTT.

The chain links TRBV5-1 to TRBJ1-3; tentatively, D is TRBD1 (5 bases). The length of the CDR3 is 16 residues. Deletions cut 3 bases from V and 0 bases from J, with 13 bases between. The germline V gene encodes CDR1 SGHRS and CDR2 YFSETQ. The CDR3 spells CASSYAGTDSGNTIYF. The CDR3 region has the DNA TGCGCCAGCAGCTACGCGGGGACCGACTCTGGAAACACCATATATTTT.

A few counts support this clone. The chain uses TRBV7-3 and TRBJ1-1; tentatively, D is TRBD1 (5 bases). The CDR3 runs 14 residues. With 1 base removed from V and 4 bases from J, the gap between germline ends came to 10 bases. CDR1 and CDR2 from the germline V gene are SGHTA and FQGTGA. This CDR3 reads CASSLRGQATEAFF. The DNA for the CDR3 is TGTGCCAGCAGCTTAAGGGGCCAGGCCACTGAAGCTTTCTTT.

Comments on this clone: The sample has other DNA sequences that encode this CDR3 too. This chain uses TRBV5-1 with TRBJ1-6, with D uncertain. Trimming left V 0 bases short and J 9 bases short, with 10 bases between. The CDR3 totals 14 residues. Germline CDR1 is SGHRS and CDR2 is YFSETQ. Here the CDR3 DNA reads TGCGCCAGCAGCTTGGTGGAGGGAGGTTCACCCCTCCACTTT. Protein sequence: CASSLVEGGSPLHF.

This clone occurred once. This chain links TRBV10-1 with TRBJ2-7, with TRBD1 identical over 8 bases. V shed 6 bases, J shed 6 bases, and the junction held 10 bases outside the gene matches. Germline lookup yields CDR1 WNHNN and CDR2 SYGVQD (reference sequence). The CDR3 consists of 14 residues. CDR3 nucleotide sequence: TGCGCCAGCAGGGGACAGGCCTCGGGTCTCGAGCAGTACTTC. It is translated as CASRGQASGLEQYF.

The chain is built from TRBV7-8 and TRBJ2-1; 7 bases are a match to TRBD2. CDR1 is SGHVS and CDR2 is FQNEAQ in the germline V gene. The V and J ends lost 4 bases and 6 bases, in that order; junction bases with no gene match: 0. There are 12 residues in the CDR3. This chain's CDR3 is CASSWGGNEQFF. The CDR3 DNA follows: TGTGCCAGCAGCTGGGGGGGCAATGAGCAGTTCTTC.

This clone came up a few times. V gene TRBV11-2 combines with J gene TRBJ2-1; TRBD2 agrees at 7 bases. Germline assignment: CDR1 SGHAT and CDR2 FQNNGV. This CDR3 has 15 amino acids. V lost 5 bases and J lost 8; bases outside the gene matches: 12. The CDR3 DNA reads TGTGCCAGCAGCCCAAGAACGGGAGGAGTATATGAGCAGTTCTTC. This sequence encodes CASSPRTGGVYEQFF.

V and J are TRBV6-5 and TRBJ1-5; possibly TRBD1 for D (6 bases). The V gene lost 6 bases and the J gene lost 3 bases, with 15 bases spanning the gap. Germline loops: CDR1 MNHEY, CDR2 SVGAGI. This CDR3 is built from 15 residues. For the CDR3, the DNA is TGTGCCAGCAGCCTAAGACAGGCTAACAATCAGCCCCAGCATTTT. This codes for CASSLRQANNQPQHF.

The rearrangement links TRBV7-9 to TRBJ2-7, with 8 bases that match TRBD1. V trimming: 5 bases; J trimming: 5 bases; junction bases outside the gene matches: 8. The CDR3 runs to 14 residues. Germline V gene lookup returns CDR1 SEHNR and CDR2 FQNEAQ (reference sequence). CDR3 region: CASSAQGAGDEQYF. CDR3 coding DNA: TGTGCCAGCAGCGCGCAGGGGGCCGGGGACGAGCAGTACTTC.

The chain employs TRBV19 and TRBJ2-7; tentative D call: TRBD2 (6 bases). The CDR3 has 13 residues. CDR1 and CDR2 (germline): LNHDA, SQIVND (reference sequence). Between the trimmed V and J ends, which lost 7 bases and 2 bases, there was a span of 12 bases. CDR3 loop: CASMDYTTYEQYF. The CDR3, as DNA: TGTGCCAGTATGGACTATACCACCTACGAGCAGTACTTC. Supplemented by reference TRBV19 and TRBJ2-7, the full variable domain reads DGGITQSPKYLFRKEGQNVTLSCEQNLNHDAMYWYRQDPGQGLRLIYYSQIVNDFQKGDIAEGYSVSREKKESFPLTVTSAQKNPTAFYLCASMDYTTYEQYFGPGTRLTVT.

The rearrangement joins TRBV30 to TRBJ1-2, with 8 bases matching TRBD1. This CDR3 has 11 amino acids. V gave up 8 bases and J gave up 7 bases; unmatched junction bases: 6. The V gene's germline CDR1 is GTSNPN and CDR2 SVGIG (reference sequence). This CDR3 reads CASRQGSGYTF. The CDR3 region has the DNA TGTGCCAGCAGACAGGGGAGTGGCTACACCTTC.

Note on this clone: Additional DNA sequences in this sample encode the identical CDR3. The gene calls are TRBV2 and TRBJ1-6, with TRBD1 matching over 8 bases. V dropped 5 bases and J dropped 7; count of bases not matched to a gene: 4. This CDR3 contains 14 residues. Per germline, CDR1 SNHLY and CDR2 FYNNEI. CDR3 coding DNA: TGTGCCAGCAGTCTAGACAGGGGCAATTCACCCCTCCACTTT. Encoded protein: CASSLDRGNSPLHF.

This clone has only a few counts. Other DNA sequences of this sample code for an identical CDR3. The chain recombines TRBV5-4 with TRBJ1-2; 7 bases fit TRBD1. V lost 2 bases and J lost 2; bases outside the gene matches: 0. This CDR3 contains 13 residues. Germline V gene data show CDR1 as SGHNT and CDR2 as YYREEE (reference sequence). CDR3 protein: CASSLQGNYGYTF. The CDR3 bases are TGTGCCAGCAGCTTACAGGGGAACTATGGCTACACCTTC. Complete variable domain (other parts from reference TRBV5-4 and TRBJ1-2): ETGVTQSPTHLIKTRGQQVTLRCSSQSGHNTVSWYQQALGQGPQFIFQYYREEENGRGNFPPRFSGLQFPNYSSELNVNALELDDSALYLCASSLQGNYGYTFGSGTRLTVV.

The gene calls are TRBV7-2 and TRBJ2-7; maybe TRBD1 (7 bases). The V end was cut by 5 bases, the J end by 4 bases, with 15 bases between. The length of the CDR3 is 14 residues. From germline, CDR1 is SGHTA and CDR2 FQGNSA. The CDR3 DNA sequence: TGTGCCAGCAGCATACAGACAGGGAGGTACGAGCAGTACTTC. Encoded protein: CASSIQTGRYEQYF.

This chain uses TRBV6-2 or TRBV6-3 with TRBJ1-2, with D unclear. The V gene's germline CDR1 is MNHEY and CDR2 SVGEGT. The CDR3 spans 13 residues. V was cut by 6 bases and J by 3 bases, with 11 bases left in between. In DNA form, the CDR3 reads TGTGCCAGCAGCCCACCTCGGGACTATGGCTACACCTTC. Translating it yields CASSPPRDYGYTF.

The chain carries TRBV7-9 and TRBJ2-3, with 8 bases matching TRBD2. The J segment lost 4 bases and the V segment lost 11 bases, leaving 5 bases of the junction unmatched. Germline V gene lookup returns CDR1 SEHNR and CDR2 FQNEAQ (reference sequence). The CDR3 covers 12 residues. In DNA, the CDR3 is TGTGCCGGACAGCGGGAGCCAGATACGCAGTATTTT. Translating it yields CAGQREPDTQYF.

The genes are TRBV6-5 and TRBJ1-1, with D hard to call. With 10 bases removed from V and 0 bases from J, the gap between germline ends came to 12 bases. Germline CDR1 MNHEY, CDR2 SVGAGI. The CDR3 totals 13 residues. The CDR3 loop is CATIPRMNTEAFF. CDR3 in DNA: TGTGCCACCATCCCCAGAATGAACACTGAAGCTTTCTTT.